This record covers a single TCR beta chain. Its antigen is as yet unknown. Per germline, CDR1 MNHEY and CDR2 SMNVEV (reference sequence). With 6 bases removed from V and 3 bases from J, the gap between germline ends came to 9 bases. There are 13 residues in the CDR3. The table came from immunoSEQ multiplex PCR; TCRdb's copy has only in-frame clones and leaves some out. The top ten clones hold about 4.8% of a sample with about 70,000 clones, 88% of them seen once. The data are from a study of T cell responses to AZD1222 COVID-19 vaccine. Study-level results: The CD4 TCRs associated with vaccination extended across spike and predominated at 160-218 and 743-854. Recipients of AZD1222 seropositive at baseline numbered only 5 or 6.

This chain joins TRBV27 and TRBJ2-1; unclear D gene. The sequencing here drew on peripheral blood, taken on day 0 of MenACWY control vaccination. This receptor was taken from an adult in good health. CDR3: CASREPGYNEQFF. CDR3 sequence (DNA): TGTGCCAGCAGGGAGCCCGGCTACAATGAGCAGTTCTTC.